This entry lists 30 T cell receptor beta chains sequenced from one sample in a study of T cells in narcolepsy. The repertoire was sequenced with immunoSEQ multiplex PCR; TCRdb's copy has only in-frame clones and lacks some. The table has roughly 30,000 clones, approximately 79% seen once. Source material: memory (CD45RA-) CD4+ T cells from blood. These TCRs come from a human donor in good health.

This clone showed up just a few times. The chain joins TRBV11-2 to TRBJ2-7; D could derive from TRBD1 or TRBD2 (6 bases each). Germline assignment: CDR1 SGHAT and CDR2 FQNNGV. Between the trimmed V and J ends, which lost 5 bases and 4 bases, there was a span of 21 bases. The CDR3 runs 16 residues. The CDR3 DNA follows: TGTGCCAGCAGCCCGGTTAGCCGGCGGGGACAATACGAGCAGTACTTC. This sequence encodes CASSPVSRRGQYEQYF.

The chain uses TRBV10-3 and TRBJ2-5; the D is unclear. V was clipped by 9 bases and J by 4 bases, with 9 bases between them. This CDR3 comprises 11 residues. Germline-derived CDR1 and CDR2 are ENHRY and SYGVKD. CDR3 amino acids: CAMGDPETQYF. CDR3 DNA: TGTGCCATGGGTGACCCAGAGACCCAGTACTTC.

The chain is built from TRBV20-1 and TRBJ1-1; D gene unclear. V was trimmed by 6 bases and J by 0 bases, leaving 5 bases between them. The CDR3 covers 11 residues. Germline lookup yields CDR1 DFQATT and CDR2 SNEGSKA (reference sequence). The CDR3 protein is CSARMNTEAFF. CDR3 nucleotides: TGCAGTGCGAGGATGAACACTGAAGCTTTCTTT.

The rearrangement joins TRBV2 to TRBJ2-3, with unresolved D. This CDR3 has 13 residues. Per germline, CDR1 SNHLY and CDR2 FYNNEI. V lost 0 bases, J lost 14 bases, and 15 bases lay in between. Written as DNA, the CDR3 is TGTGCCAGCAGTGAAGCGCATGGCCTCCTCAGGTATTTT. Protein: CASSEAHGLLRYF.

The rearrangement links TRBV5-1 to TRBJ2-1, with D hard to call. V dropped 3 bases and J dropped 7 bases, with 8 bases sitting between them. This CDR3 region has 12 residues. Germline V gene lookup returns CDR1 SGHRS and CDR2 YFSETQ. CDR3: CASSSDLNEQFF. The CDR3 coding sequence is TGCGCCAGCAGCTCGGACCTTAATGAGCAGTTCTTC.

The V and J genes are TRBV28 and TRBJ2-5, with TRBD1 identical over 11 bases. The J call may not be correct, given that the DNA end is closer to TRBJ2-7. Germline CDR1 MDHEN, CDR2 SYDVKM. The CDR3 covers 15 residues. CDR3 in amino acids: CASSSRTGGSDEQYF. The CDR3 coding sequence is TGTGCCAGCAGTTCCCGGACAGGGGGCTCGGACGAGCAGTACTTC.

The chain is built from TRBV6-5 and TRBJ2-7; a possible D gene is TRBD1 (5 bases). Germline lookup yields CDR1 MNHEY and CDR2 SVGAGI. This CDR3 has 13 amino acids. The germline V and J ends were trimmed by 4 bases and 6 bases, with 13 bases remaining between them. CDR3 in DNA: TGTGCCAGCAGTTTATTTAAGGGGTCCGAGCAGTACTTC. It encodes CASSLFKGSEQYF.

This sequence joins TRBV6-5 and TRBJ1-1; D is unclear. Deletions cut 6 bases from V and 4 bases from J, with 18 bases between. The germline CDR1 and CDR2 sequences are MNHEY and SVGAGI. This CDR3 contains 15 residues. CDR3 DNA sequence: TGTGCCAGCAGGGGTTTCGCGAATATAGGCACTGAAGCTTTCTTT. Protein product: CASRGFANIGTEAFF.

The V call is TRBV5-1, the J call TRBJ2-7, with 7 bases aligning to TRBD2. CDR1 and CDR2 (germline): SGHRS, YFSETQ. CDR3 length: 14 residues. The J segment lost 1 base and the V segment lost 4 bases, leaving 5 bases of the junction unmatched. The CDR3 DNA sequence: TGCGCCAGCAGCCCCGGCGGGAGATCCTACGAGCAGTACTTC. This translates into CASSPGGRSYEQYF.

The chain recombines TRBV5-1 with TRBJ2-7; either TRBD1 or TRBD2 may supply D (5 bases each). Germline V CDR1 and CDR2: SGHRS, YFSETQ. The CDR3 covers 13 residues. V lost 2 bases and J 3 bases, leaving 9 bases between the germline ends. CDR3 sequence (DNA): TGCGCCAGCAGCTTCCGGGACGGCTACGAGCAGTACTTC. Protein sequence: CASSFRDGYEQYF.

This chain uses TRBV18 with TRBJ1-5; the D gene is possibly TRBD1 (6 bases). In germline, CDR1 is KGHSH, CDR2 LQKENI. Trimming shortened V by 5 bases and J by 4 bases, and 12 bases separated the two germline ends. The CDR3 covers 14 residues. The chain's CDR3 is CASSSNRANQPQHF. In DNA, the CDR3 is TGTGCCAGCTCATCTAACAGGGCGAATCAGCCCCAGCATTTT.

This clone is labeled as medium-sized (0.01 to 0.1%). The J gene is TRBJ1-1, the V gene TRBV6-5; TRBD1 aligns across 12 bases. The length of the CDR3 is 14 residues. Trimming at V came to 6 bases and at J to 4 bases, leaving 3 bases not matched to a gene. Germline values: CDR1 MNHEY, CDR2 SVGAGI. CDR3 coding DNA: TGTGCCAGCAGGGGACAGGGGGCATCCACTGAAGCTTTCTTT. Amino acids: CASRGQGASTEAFF.

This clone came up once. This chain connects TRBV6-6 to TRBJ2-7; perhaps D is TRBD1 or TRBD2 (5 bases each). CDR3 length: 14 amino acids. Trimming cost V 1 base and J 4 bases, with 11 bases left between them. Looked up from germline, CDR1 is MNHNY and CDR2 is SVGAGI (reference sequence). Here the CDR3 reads CASSYYGTRYEQYF. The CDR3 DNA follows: TGTGCCAGCAGTTACTACGGGACCCGGTACGAGCAGTACTTC.

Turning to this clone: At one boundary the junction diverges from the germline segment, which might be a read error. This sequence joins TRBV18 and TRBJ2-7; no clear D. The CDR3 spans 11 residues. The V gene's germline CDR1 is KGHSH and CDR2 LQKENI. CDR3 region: CASSTLDEPHF. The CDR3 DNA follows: TGTGCCAGCTCAACCCTGGACGAGCCTCACTTC. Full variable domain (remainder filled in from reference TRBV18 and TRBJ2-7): NAGVMQNPRHLVRRRGQEARLRCSPMKGHSHVYWYRQLPEEGLKFMVYLQKENIIDESGMPKERFSAEFPKEGPSILRIQQVVRGDSAAYFCASSTLDEPHFGPGTRLTVT.

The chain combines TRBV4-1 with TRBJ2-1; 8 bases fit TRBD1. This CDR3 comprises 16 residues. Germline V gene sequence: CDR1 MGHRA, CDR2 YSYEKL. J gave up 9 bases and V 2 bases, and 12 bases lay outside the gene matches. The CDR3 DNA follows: TGCGCCAGCAGCCAAAGGACAGGGTACCGGATCACTGAGCAGTTCTTC. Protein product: CASSQRTGYRITEQFF.

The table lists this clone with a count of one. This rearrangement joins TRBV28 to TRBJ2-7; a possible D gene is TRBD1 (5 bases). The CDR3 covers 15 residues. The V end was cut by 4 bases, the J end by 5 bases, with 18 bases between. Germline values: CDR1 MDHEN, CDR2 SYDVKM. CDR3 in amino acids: CASSYIRQGIHEQYF. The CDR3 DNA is TGTGCCAGCAGTTATATCCGTCAGGGTATCCACGAGCAGTACTTC.

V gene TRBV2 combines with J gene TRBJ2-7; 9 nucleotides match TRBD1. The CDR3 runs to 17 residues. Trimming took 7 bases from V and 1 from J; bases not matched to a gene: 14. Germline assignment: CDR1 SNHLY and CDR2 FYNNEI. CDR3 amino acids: CASKDVVWTGVSYEQYF. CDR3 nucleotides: TGTGCCAGCAAAGATGTGGTATGGACAGGGGTATCCTACGAGCAGTACTTC.

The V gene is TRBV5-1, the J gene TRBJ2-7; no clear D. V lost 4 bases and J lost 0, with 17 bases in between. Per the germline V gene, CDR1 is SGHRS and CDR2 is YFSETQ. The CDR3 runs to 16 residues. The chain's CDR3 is CASSPSADRSSYEQYF. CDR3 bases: TGCGCCAGCAGCCCCTCGGCCGACCGAAGCTCCTACGAGCAGTACTTC.

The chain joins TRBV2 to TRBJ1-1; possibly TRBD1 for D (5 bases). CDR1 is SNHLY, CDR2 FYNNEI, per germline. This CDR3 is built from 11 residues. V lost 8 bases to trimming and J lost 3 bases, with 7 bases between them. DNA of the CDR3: TGTGCCAGCGGGACGTACACTGAAGCTTTCTTT. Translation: CASGTYTEAFF.

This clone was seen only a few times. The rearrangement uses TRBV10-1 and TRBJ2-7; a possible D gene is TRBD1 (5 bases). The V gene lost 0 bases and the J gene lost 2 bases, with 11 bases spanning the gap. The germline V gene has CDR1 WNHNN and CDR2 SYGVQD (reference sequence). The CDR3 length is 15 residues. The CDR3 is CASSESAGNTYEQYF. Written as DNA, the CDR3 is TGCGCCAGCAGTGAGTCGGCAGGGAATACCTACGAGCAGTACTTC.

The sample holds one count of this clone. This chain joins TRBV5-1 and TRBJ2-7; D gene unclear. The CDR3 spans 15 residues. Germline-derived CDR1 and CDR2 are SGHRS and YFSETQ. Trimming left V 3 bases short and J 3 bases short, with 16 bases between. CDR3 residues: CASSSGPSRVYEQYF. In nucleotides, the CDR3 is TGCGCCAGCAGCTCCGGCCCGTCCCGGGTCTACGAGCAGTACTTC.

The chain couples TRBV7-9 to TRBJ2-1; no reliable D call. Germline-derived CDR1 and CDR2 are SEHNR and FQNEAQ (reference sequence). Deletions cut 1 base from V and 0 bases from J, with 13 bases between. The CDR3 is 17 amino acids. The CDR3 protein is CASSLEVSSFSYNEQFF. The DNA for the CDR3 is TGTGCCAGCAGCTTAGAGGTCAGCTCCTTCTCCTACAATGAGCAGTTCTTC.

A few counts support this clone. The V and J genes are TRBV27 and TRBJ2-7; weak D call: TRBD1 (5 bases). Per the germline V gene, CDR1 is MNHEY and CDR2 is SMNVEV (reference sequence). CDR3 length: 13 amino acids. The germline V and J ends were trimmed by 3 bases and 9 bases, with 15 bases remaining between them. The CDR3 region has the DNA TGTGCCAGCAGTTTGACAGACCGAATGGGGCAGTACTTC. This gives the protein CASSLTDRMGQYF.

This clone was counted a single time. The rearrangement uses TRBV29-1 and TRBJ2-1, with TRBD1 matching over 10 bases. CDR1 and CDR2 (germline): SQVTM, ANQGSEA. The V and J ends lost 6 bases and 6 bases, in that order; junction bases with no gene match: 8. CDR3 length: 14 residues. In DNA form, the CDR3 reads TGCAGCGTCTCATTCCGGACAGGGGGCAATGAGCAGTTCTTC. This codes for CSVSFRTGGNEQFF.

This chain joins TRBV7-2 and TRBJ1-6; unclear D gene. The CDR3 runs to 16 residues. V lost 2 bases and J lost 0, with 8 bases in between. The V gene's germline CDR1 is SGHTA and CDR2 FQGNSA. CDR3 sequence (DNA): TGTGCCAGCAGCTTAAGGGCGGCCTCCTATAATTCACCCCTCCACTTT. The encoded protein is CASSLRAASYNSPLHF.

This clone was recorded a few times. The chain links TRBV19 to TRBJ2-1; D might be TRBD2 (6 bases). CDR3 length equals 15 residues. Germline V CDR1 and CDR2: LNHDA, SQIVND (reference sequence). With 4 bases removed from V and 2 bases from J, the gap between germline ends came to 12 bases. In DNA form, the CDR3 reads TGTGCCAGTAGTAAGGCGGGACTGACCTACAATGAGCAGTTCTTC. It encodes CASSKAGLTYNEQFF. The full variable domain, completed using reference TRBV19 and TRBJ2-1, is DGGITQSPKYLFRKEGQNVTLSCEQNLNHDAMYWYRQDPGQGLRLIYYSQIVNDFQKGDIAEGYSVSREKKESFPLTVTSAQKNPTAFYLCASSKAGLTYNEQFFGPGTRLTVL.

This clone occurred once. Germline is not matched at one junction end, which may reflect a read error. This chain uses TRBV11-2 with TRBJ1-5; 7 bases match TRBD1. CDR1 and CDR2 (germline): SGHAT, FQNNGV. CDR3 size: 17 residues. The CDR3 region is CASSLFPRGPSDQPQHF. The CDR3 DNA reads TGTGCCAGCAGCTTATTCCCGAGGGGGCCTAGCGATCAGCCCCAGCATTTT.

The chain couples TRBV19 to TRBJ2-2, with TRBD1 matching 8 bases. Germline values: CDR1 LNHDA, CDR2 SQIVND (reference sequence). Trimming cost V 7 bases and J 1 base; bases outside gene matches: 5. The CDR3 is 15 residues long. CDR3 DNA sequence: TGTGCCAGTATCTCCGGGACAGGGAACACCGGGGAGCTGTTTTTT. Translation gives CASISGTGNTGELFF.

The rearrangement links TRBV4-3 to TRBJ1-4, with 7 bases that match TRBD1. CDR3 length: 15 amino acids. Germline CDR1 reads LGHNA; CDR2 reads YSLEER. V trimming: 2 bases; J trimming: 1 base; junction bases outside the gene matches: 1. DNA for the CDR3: TGCGCCAGCAGCCAAAACAGGGGAACTAATGAAAAACTGTTTTTT. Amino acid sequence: CASSQNRGTNEKLFF.

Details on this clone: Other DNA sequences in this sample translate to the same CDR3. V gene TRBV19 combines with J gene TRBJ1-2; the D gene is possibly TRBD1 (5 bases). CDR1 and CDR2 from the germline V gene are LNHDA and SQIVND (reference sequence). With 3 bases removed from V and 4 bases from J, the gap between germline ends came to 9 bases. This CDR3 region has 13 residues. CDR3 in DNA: TGTGCCAGTAGTATCCCAGGGAGCTATGGCTACACCTTC. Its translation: CASSIPGSYGYTF. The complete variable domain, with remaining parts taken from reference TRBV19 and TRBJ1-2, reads DGGITQSPKYLFRKEGQNVTLSCEQNLNHDAMYWYRQDPGQGLRLIYYSQIVNDFQKGDIAEGYSVSREKKESFPLTVTSAQKNPTAFYLCASSIPGSYGYTFGSGTRLTVV.